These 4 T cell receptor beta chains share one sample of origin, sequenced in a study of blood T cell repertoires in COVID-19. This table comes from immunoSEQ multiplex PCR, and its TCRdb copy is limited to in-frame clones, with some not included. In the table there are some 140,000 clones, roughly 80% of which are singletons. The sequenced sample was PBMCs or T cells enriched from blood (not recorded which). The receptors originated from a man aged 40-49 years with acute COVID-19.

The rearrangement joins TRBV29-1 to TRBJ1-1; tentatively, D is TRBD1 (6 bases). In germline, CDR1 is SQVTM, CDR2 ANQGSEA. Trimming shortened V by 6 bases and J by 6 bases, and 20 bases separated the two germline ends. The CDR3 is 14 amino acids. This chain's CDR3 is CSVIQGPQYSEAFF. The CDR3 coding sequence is TGCAGCGTAATACAGGGTCCTCAGTACTCTGAAGCTTTCTTT.

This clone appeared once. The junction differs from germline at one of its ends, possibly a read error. The CDR3 nucleotides read TGTGCCAGCACCTTAGGTGGGAGGGCCGAAAATGAGCAGTTCTTC. Translated: CASTLGGRAENEQFF. The chain is built from TRBV7-2 and TRBJ2-1; 7 bases are a match to TRBD2. Germline V gene sequence: CDR1 SGHTA, CDR2 FQGNSA. CDR3 size: 15 residues.

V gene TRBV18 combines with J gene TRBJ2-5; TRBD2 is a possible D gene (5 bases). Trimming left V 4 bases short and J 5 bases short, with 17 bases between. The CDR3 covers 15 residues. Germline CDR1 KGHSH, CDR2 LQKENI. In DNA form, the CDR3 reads TGTGCCAGCTCACTCGGCTCTCGGGGTGAGGAGACCCAGTACTTC. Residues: CASSLGSRGEETQYF.

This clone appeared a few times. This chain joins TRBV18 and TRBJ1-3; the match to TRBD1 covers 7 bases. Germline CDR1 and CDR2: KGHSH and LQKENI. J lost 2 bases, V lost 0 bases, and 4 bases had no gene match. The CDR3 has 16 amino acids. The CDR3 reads CASSPPGQNTGNTIYF. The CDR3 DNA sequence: TGTGCCAGCTCACCACCGGGACAGAACACTGGAAACACCATATATTTT.